This T cell receptor beta chain was obtained from a study of shared clonotypes between healthy human individuals. Concerning this clone itself: Its antigen remains unknown.

Naive CD8 cells, CD45RO-negative and positively selected for CCR7, excluded terminally differentiated effector memory CD45RA+ cells. The donors, healthy adults who were HIV-negative, had experienced no recent acute infections or vaccinations. Only in-frame clones appear in the TCRdb table, and some are missing; sequencing was by immunoSEQ multiplex PCR. The sample holds roughly 2.1 million clones; about 93% are singletons and the top ten take under 2%. Study findings and constraints: Since donors were few, the genetic and exposure-history diversity represented was limited. Among non-shared clonotypes, generation probabilities were lower than among those shared by all four donors.

CDR1 MNHEY and CDR2 SMNVEV come from the germline V gene (reference sequence). CDR3 length: 13 amino acids. V lost 10 bases, J lost 4 bases, and 6 bases stayed unmatched. The receptor was isolated from a man younger than 35 in good health. Some clones in this sample may be carry-over from other donors' samples. The sequenced sample was naive CD8+ T cells from PBMCs. This chain joins TRBV27 and TRBJ2-7; 11 bases match TRBD1. CDR3 region: CATGTGGSYEQYF. CDR3 coding DNA: TGTGCCACCGGGACAGGGGGTAGTTACGAGCAGTACTTC.